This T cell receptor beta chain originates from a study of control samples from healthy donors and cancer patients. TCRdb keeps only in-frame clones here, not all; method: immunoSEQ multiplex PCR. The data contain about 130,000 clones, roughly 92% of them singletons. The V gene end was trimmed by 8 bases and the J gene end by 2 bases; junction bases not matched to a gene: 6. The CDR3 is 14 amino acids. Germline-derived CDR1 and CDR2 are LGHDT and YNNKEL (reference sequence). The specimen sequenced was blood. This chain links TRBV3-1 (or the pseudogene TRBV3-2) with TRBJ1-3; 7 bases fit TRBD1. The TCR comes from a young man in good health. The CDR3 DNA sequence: TGTGCCAGCGACCAACAGGGGCCTGGAAACACCATATATTTT. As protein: CASDQQGPGNTIYF.